This T cell receptor (beta chain) was documented in a study of graft-versus-host responses after intestinal transplantation. Study observations and caveats: Some GvH clones were seen earlier in gut or blood, suggesting intestinal origin.

A note on this clone: The antigen remains undetermined. Its ends do not fully match the called genes, so a read error is possible.

Here immunoSEQ multiplex PCR was the method, and the copy in TCRdb shows in-frame clones only, minus some. Among tens of thousands of clones, around 80% were seen once, and the ten largest hold 0.65% to 0.9%. This CDR3 region has 14 residues. Germline CDR1 is MNHEY and CDR2 is SVGAGI. The V and J genes are TRBV6-5 and TRBJ1-2, with unresolved D. The sequencing used unstimulated CD4+ T cells sorted from spleen or lymph node cells, collected before intestinal transplant. The origin of this receptor is a human donor who received an intestinal transplant. CDR3 sequence reads: CAGSYAGEGYGYTF. CDR3 DNA sequence: TGTGCCGGCAGTTACGCCGGGGAGGGCTATGGCTACACCTTC.